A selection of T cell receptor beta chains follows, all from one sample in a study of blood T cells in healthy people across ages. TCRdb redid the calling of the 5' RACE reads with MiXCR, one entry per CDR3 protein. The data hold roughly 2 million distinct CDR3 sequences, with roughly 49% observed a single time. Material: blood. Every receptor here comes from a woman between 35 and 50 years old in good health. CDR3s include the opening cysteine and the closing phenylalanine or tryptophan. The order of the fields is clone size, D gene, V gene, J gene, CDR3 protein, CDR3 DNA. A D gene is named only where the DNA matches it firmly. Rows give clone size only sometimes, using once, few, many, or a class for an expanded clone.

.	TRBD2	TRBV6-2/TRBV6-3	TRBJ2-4	CASSTGGTSGGPRAKNIQYF	TGTGCCAGCAGTACCGGTGGAACTAGCGGGGGCCCGAGGGCCAAAAACATTCAGTACTTC
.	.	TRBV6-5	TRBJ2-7	CASSKHYEQYF	TGTGCCAGCAGCAAACATTACGAGCAGTACTTC
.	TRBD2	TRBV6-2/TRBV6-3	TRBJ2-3	CASSFRLAGAYTDTQYF	TGTGCCAGCAGTTTCCGACTAGCGGGGGCGTACACAGATACGCAGTATTTT
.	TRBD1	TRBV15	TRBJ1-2	CATSRDKTTGGAHYGYTF	TGTGCCACCAGCAGAGATAAAACAACAGGGGGCGCGCACTATGGCTACACCTTC
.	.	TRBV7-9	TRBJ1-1	CASAGSREAFF	TGTGCCAGCGCCGGTTCTCGAGAAGCTTTCTTT
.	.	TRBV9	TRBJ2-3	CASSVRPRVDSGTDTQYF	TGTGCCAGCAGCGTACGTCCTAGGGTCGACTCTGGCACAGATACGCAGTATTTT
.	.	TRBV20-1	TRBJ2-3	CSAGEGPDTQYF	TGCAGTGCTGGCGAGGGGCCAGATACGCAGTATTTT
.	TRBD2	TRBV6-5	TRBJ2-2	CASSYRGLASTGELFF	TGTGCCAGCAGTTACCGAGGACTAGCGAGCACCGGGGAGCTGTTTTTT
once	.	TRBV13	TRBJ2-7	CASSARTNSNEQYF	TGTGCCAGCAGCGCCCGGACTAACTCTAACGAGCAGTACTTC
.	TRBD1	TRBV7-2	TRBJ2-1	CASSLDVRGRNEQFF	TGTGCCAGCAGCTTAGACGTCAGGGGGCGTAATGAGCAGTTCTTC
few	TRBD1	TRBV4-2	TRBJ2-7	CASSQDLGTGLHEQYF	TGTGCCAGCAGCCAAGATTTGGGGACAGGGCTCCACGAGCAGTACTTC
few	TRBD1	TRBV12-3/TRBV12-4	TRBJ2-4	CASSSGTGLTIQYF	TGTGCCAGCAGTTCCGGGACAGGTTTAACCATTCAGTACTTC
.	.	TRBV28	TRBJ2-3	CASGCGDTLYF	TGTGCCAGCGGCTGTGGGGATACGCTGTATTTT
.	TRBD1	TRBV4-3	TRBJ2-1	CASSRDRDRYNEQFF	TGCGCCAGCAGCAGGGACAGGGATCGGTACAATGAGCAGTTCTTC
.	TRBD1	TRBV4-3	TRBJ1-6	CASSQEMTGGNSPLHF	TGCGCCAGCAGCCAAGAGATGACAGGGGGCAATTCACCCCTCCACTTT
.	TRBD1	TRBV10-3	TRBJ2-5	CAIAGQGGETQYF	TGTGCCATCGCGGGACAGGGCGGAGAGACCCAGTACTTC
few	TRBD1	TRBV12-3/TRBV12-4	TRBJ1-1	CASSWQGGGTEAFF	TGTGCCAGCAGCTGGCAGGGGGGAGGGACTGAAGCTTTCTTT
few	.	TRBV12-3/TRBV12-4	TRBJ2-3	CASSWGKLVGTDTQYF	TGTGCCAGCAGCTGGGGAAAGCTAGTAGGCACAGATACGCAGTATTTT
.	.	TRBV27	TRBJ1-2	CASHRGANYGYTF	TGTGCCAGCCATCGGGGAGCTAACTATGGCTACACCTTC
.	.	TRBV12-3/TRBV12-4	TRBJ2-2	CASSRQVAGELFF	TGTGCCAGCAGTCGACAGGTGGCCGGGGAGCTGTTTTTT